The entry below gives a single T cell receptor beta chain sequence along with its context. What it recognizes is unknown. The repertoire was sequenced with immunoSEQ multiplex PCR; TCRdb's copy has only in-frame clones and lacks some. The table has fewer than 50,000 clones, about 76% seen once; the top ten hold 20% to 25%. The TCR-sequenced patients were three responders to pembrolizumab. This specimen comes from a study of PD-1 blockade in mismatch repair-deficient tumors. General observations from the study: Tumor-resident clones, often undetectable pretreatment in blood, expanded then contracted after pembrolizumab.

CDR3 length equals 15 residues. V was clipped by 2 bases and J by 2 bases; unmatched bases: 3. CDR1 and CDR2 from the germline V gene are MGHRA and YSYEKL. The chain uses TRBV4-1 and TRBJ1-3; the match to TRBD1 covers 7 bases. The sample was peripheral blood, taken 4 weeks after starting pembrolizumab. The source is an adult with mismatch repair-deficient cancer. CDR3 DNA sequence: TGCGCCAGCAGCCAACGCACAGGGGCTGGAAACACCATATATTTT. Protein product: CASSQRTGAGNTIYF.